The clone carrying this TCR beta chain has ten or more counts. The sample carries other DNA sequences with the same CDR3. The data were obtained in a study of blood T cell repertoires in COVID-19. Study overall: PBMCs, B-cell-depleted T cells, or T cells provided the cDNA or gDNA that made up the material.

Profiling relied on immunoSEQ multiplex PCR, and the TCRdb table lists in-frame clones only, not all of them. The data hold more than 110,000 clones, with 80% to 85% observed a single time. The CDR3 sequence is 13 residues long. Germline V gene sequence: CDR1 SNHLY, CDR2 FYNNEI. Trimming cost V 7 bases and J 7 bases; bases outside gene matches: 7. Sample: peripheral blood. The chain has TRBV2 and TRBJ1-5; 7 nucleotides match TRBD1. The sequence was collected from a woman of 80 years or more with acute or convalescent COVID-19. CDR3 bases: TGTGCCAGCACGTCGGGAGGGGGCCAGCCCCAGCATTTT. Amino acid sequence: CASTSGGGQPQHF. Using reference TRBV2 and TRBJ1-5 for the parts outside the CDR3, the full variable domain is EPEVTQTPSHQVTQMGQEVILRCVPISNHLYFYWYRQILGQKVEFLVSFYNNEISEKSEIFDDQFSVERPDGSNFTLKIRSTKLEDSAMYFCASTSGGGQPQHFGDGTRLSIL.